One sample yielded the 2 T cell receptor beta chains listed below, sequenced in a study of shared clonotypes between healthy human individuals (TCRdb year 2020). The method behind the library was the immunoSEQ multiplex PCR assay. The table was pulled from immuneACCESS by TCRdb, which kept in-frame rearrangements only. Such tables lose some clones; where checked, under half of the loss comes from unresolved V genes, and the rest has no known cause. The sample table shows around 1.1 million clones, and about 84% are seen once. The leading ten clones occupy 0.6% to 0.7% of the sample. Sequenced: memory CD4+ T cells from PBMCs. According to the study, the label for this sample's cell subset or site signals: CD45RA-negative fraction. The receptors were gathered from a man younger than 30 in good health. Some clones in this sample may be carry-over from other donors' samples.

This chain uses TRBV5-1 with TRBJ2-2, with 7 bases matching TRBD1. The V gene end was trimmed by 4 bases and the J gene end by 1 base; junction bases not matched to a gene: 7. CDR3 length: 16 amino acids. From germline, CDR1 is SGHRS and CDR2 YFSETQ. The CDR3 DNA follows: TGCGCCAGCAGCCTACCAGGGGGAGTGAACACCGGGGAGCTGTTTTTT. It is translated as CASSLPGGVNTGELFF. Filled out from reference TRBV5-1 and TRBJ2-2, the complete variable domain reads KAGVTQTPRYLIKTRGQQVTLSCSPISGHRSVSWYQQTPGQGLQFLFEYFSETQRNKGNFPGRFSGRQFSNSRSEMNVSTLELGDSALYLCASSLPGGVNTGELFFGEGSRLTVL.

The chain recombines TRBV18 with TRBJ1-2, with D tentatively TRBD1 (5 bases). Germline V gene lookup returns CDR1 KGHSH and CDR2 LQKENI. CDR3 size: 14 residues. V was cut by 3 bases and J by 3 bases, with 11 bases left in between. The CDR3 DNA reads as TGTGCCAGCTCACCCCGGGACGGAGACTATGGCTACACCTTC. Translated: CASSPRDGDYGYTF.